This TCR beta chain was identified during a study of shared clonotypes between healthy human individuals. General study findings and limits: Donors were few, which limited the genetic and exposure-history diversity represented.

Using immunoSEQ multiplex PCR, the repertoire was profiled, and TCRdb retains in-frame clones only, with some absent. Found here are some 490,000 clones, approximately 80% of them singletons; the top ten hold more than 10%. Trimming took 0 bases from V and 4 from J, leaving 5 bases between them. Germline CDR1 is MNHEY and CDR2 is SMNVEV (reference sequence). The CDR3 contains 13 residues. Each donor was a Caucasian adult residing in Nashville, Tennessee. Turning to this clone: Its target is unknown.

The sequence derives from a woman aged 40 to 50 in good health. Some clones in this sample may be carry-over from other donors' samples. The sequencing input was PBMCs. This chain uses TRBV27 with TRBJ2-3; D unresolved. CDR3 protein: CASSLSVSDTQYF. Here the CDR3 DNA reads TGTGCCAGCAGTTTATCCGTGTCAGATACGCAGTATTTT.